This passage covers 4 T cell receptor beta chains from one sample sequenced in a study of T cells expressing NK-cell markers. Reprocessing the 5' RACE reads, TCRdb reports a single entry for every CDR3 protein and omits DNA. Found here are about 550,000 distinct CDR3 sequences; the top ten clones hold 3% to 4.5%. The sequencing sample was made of blood T cells: a sorted CD56 or NKG2C T cell subset, CD4+ or CD8+ T cells, or bulk PBMC T cells (not recorded which). The receptors were gathered from a man aged 18-30 years in good health.

This rearrangement joins TRBV28 to TRBJ2-1; as DNA is missing, the TRBD2 call by TCRdb cannot be tested. The CDR3 totals 15 residues. Per germline, CDR1 MDHEN and CDR2 SYDVKM. The CDR3 region is CASNRWLAGDNEQFF.

V is TRBV15 and J is TRBJ2-3; TCRdb reports TRBD2, a call that lacks DNA to check it against. The CDR3 runs to 18 residues. Germline V lookup: CDR1 LNHNV, CDR2 YYDKDF (reference sequence). The CDR3 here is CATSNLAGLAGSTDTQYF.

This rearrangement joins TRBV12-3 or TRBV12-4 to TRBJ2-1; TCRdb's D call, TRBD2, is unchecked because there is no DNA. The CDR3 contains 14 residues. The CDR3 loop reads CASSLSARGVEQFF.

This chain uses TRBV12-3 or TRBV12-4 with TRBJ2-4. This CDR3 is 11 amino acids long. The CDR3 here is CASSLDLHQYF.